These 10 T cell receptor beta chains came from one sample sequenced in a study of beta chain features in type 1 diabetes. No antigen is known for these receptors. Overall study findings and caveats: Shortening that was moderate but significant affected the TCRB CDR3s of Type 1 diabetes patients in all four CD4+ subsets.

Expressed TCRB transcripts got sequenced, as all isolated RNA was reverse transcribed. Profiled with immunoSEQ multiplex PCR; TCRdb holds only in-frame clones, not every one. This table has approximately 360,000 clones, roughly 12% appearing once. Sequencing was done on a sample of naive CD4+ T cells from blood. These receptor sequences come from a woman aged 18-29 years with type 1 diabetes.

This clone was seen more than once but under ten times. The genes are TRBV6-5 and TRBJ1-5; 10 nucleotides agree with TRBD1. V gave up 5 bases and J gave up 5 bases; unmatched junction bases: 3. This CDR3 is built from 14 residues. Germline loops: CDR1 MNHEY, CDR2 SVGAGI. DNA of the CDR3: TGTGCCAGCAGTGGGGACAGGGGAGATCAGCCCCAGCATTTT. Translation: CASSGDRGDQPQHF.

This clone was picked up a small number of times. This chain links TRBV19 with TRBJ2-7; 7 positions agree with TRBD1. Germline CDR1 and CDR2: LNHDA and SQIVND (reference sequence). The CDR3 has 13 amino acids. V was pared by 6 bases and J by 3 bases, with 5 bases of the junction left unmatched. DNA for the CDR3: TGTGCCAGTAGGTACTCAGGGGGCTACGAGCAGTACTTC. It translates to CASRYSGGYEQYF.

This clone was seen more than once but under ten times. Different DNA sequences within this sample yield the same CDR3. The rearrangement links TRBV7-2 to TRBJ2-5; D uncertain. The V end lost 1 base, the J end lost 5 bases, and 5 bases lay between the germline ends. The CDR3 runs to 12 residues. Germline CDR1 reads SGHTA; CDR2 reads FQGNSA. The CDR3 is CASSLDRETQYF. CDR3 DNA: TGTGCCAGCAGCTTAGATCGGGAGACCCAGTACTTC. The full variable domain, completed using reference TRBV7-2 and TRBJ2-5, is GAGVSQSPSNKVTEKGKDVELRCDPISGHTALYWYRQSLGQGLEFLIYFQGNSAPDKSGLPSDRFSAERTGGSVSTLTIQRTQQEDSAVYLCASSLDRETQYFGPGTRLLVL.

The table lists this clone with a few counts. The CDR3 reads CASSLEAGQRSEQFF. As DNA, the CDR3 is TGTGCCAGCAGCTTAGAAGCGGGTCAGCGGAGTGAGCAGTTCTTC. The chain combines TRBV7-3 with TRBJ2-1, with D tentatively TRBD2 (6 bases). The germline CDR1 and CDR2 sequences are SGHTA and FQGTGA. With 2 bases removed from V and 9 bases from J, the gap between germline ends came to 17 bases. The CDR3 spans 15 residues.

This clone has a handful of counts. This chain links TRBV14 with TRBJ2-5; D is undetermined. V was clipped by 4 bases and J by 1 base, with 16 bases between them. This CDR3 region has 16 residues. Germline V gives CDR1 SGHDN, CDR2 FVKESK. CDR3 nucleotide sequence: TGTGCCAGCAGCCTGGGCAATGGAAGGATCCAAGAGACCCAGTACTTC. Translation: CASSLGNGRIQETQYF.

The V gene is TRBV5-1, the J gene TRBJ2-4, with 14 nucleotides matching TRBD2. Germline values: CDR1 SGHRS, CDR2 YFSETQ. The CDR3 covers 16 residues. The V and J ends lost 4 bases and 7 bases, in that order; junction bases with no gene match: 7. The CDR3 is CASSGGLAGVGNIQYF. CDR3 sequence (DNA): TGCGCCAGCAGCGGGGGACTAGCGGGAGTAGGGAACATTCAGTACTTC.

Only one count was recorded for this clone. The sample carries other DNA sequences with the same CDR3. The V call is TRBV5-1, the J call TRBJ2-7, with 9 positions matching TRBD2. CDR1 and CDR2 (germline): SGHRS, YFSETQ. The ends lost 4 bases at V and 4 bases at J; junction bases unmatched: 6. CDR3 length: 14 amino acids. CDR3 in amino acids: CASSPGTSSYEQYF. In nucleotides, the CDR3 is TGCGCCAGCAGCCCCGGGACTAGCAGTTACGAGCAGTACTTC.

The chain employs TRBV10-3 and TRBJ2-7, with a possible D match to TRBD2 (5 bases). This CDR3 has 15 amino acids. Germline loops: CDR1 ENHRY, CDR2 SYGVKD. V gave up 4 bases and J gave up 2 bases, with 15 bases separating them. The CDR3 spells CAISGGLAGTYEQYF. CDR3 sequence (DNA): TGTGCCATCAGTGGAGGTCTGGCGGGCACCTACGAGCAGTACTTC.

The chain employs TRBV25-1 and TRBJ1-1; 8 bases agree with TRBD1. In germline, CDR1 is MGHDK, CDR2 SYGVNS. Trimming removed 2 bases from V and 7 bases from J; junction bases left unmatched: 0. CDR3 size: 12 residues. CDR3: CASSEGQGEAFF. For the CDR3, the DNA is TGTGCCAGCAGTGAAGGACAGGGTGAAGCTTTCTTT.

In its sample, this clone was seen a few times. V and J are TRBV20-1 and TRBJ2-7, with D tentatively TRBD1 (6 bases). The germline CDR1 and CDR2 sequences are DFQATT and SNEGSKA (reference sequence). This CDR3 has 11 residues. V was trimmed by 6 bases and J by 6 bases, leaving 12 bases between them. CDR3 sequence: CSAQDSSEQYF. CDR3 sequence (DNA): TGCAGTGCCCAGGACAGTTCCGAGCAGTACTTC.